Shown below are 17 T cell receptor beta chains from a single sample sequenced in a study of vaccination and CD4 T cells after COVID-19 (dated by TCRdb to 2022 to 2024). These receptors have no known antigen. The library was generated by PCR. The sequencer listed for this sample is Illumina iSeq 100. DNA from cultured CD4+ T cells was subjected to TCR sequencing with the Oncomine TCR Beta short-read assay at the Johns Hopkins FTIC core. TCRdb redid the processing of the public reads, applying fastp at Q25 and MiXCR, and retained in-frame beta chains. Each CDR3 protein appears once, grouped with its most common genes and DNA. Present in this sample are approximately 11,000 distinct CDR3 sequences, around a third of which were seen just once. 15% to 17% of the sample goes to the ten largest clones. Read against the paper, the sample's treatment or condition label means: approximately 10-day PBMC culture with coronavirus spike peptide pools or control peptides (ViraFEST assay).

The input for sequencing was CD4+ T cells from blood, cultured in vitro, taken after SARS-CoV-2 vaccination. These receptor sequences come from a human donor who had recovered from COVID-19.

V usage is TRBV20-1 and J usage is TRBJ2-7; 10 nucleotides line up with TRBD2. CDR1 DFQATT and CDR2 SNEGSKA come from the germline V gene (reference sequence). The CDR3 length is 14 residues. Unmatched junction bases numbered 7, after V lost 6 bases and J lost 2 bases. DNA for the CDR3: TGCAGTGCGGTCACTAGCGGGGCTACCTACGAGCAGTACTTC. Residues: CSAVTSGATYEQYF.

This clonotype was found a few times. The chain joins TRBV19 to TRBJ2-1; a possible D gene is TRBD2 (6 bases). Trimming left V 9 bases short and J 2 bases short, with 20 bases between. The CDR3 spans 16 residues. Per germline, CDR1 LNHDA and CDR2 SQIVND (reference sequence). For the CDR3, the DNA is TGTGCCAGCGCGATAAGGGCGGAGGGGACCTACAATGAGCAGTTCTTC. Amino acids: CASAIRAEGTYNEQFF.

This clonotype was detected only a few times. The rearrangement joins TRBV20-1 to TRBJ2-3, with 7 bases lining up with TRBD2. The trim removed 3 bases at V and 3 bases at J, leaving 6 bases unmatched. Germline CDR1 is DFQATT and CDR2 is SNEGSKA (reference sequence). The CDR3 has 14 amino acids. CDR3 in DNA: TGCAGTGCTAGGCCAGGGAGGGGAACAGATACGCAGTATTTT. Translation: CSARPGRGTDTQYF.

The V and J genes are TRBV28 and TRBJ1-3; the D is unclear. The V gene lost 6 bases and the J gene lost 4 bases, with 31 bases spanning the gap. The germline V gene has CDR1 MDHEN and CDR2 SYDVKM. The CDR3 totals 20 residues. The CDR3 loop is CASRLKTKELSVLAGNTIYF. The CDR3, as DNA: TGTGCCAGCAGGCTCAAGACGAAGGAGCTTAGTGTTTTGGCCGGAAACACCATATATTTT.

This clonotype qualifies as medium-sized. The rearrangement uses TRBV6-5 and TRBJ2-1; D is unclear. The CDR3 is 14 amino acids. Trimming took 4 bases from V and 7 from J, leaving 14 bases between them. The germline CDR1 and CDR2 sequences are MNHEY and SVGAGI. The CDR3 nucleotides are TGTGCCAGCAGTTTCCACCCTGTCAAAAATGAGCAGTTCTTC. Residues: CASSFHPVKNEQFF.

By proportion, this clonotype is large (0.1 to 1%). CDR3 protein: CASSPYLHQPQHF. The CDR3 DNA is TGTGCCAGCAGTCCCTATCTACATCAGCCCCAGCATTTT. The chain uses TRBV6-1 and TRBJ1-5; D unclear. Germline V CDR1 and CDR2: MNHNS, SASEGT. Trimming took 5 bases from V and 5 from J, leaving 10 bases between them. The CDR3 consists of 13 residues.

This clonotype was recorded a few times. The chain combines TRBV7-2 with TRBJ2-7, with D perhaps matching TRBD1 or TRBD2 (5 bases each). Trimming removed 5 bases at V and 7 bases at J, with 21 bases between. The CDR3 length is 15 residues. The V gene's germline CDR1 is SGHTA and CDR2 FQGNSA. The CDR3 coding sequence is TGTGCCAGCAGCGGCCGGGGTGTGGGGCTGTCGGAGCAGTACTTC. It yields the protein CASSGRGVGLSEQYF. The complete variable domain, with remaining parts taken from reference TRBV7-2 and TRBJ2-7, reads GAGVSQSPSNKVTEKGKDVELRCDPISGHTALYWYRQSLGQGLEFLIYFQGNSAPDKSGLPSDRFSAERTGGSVSTLTIQRTQQEDSAVYLCASSGRGVGLSEQYFGPGTRLTVT.

CDR3 amino acids: CASSYGGGIQPQHF. The CDR3 nucleotides are TGTGCCAGCAGTTACGGGGGGGGTATACAGCCCCAGCATTTT. The V gene is TRBV6-2 or TRBV6-3, the J gene TRBJ1-5; TRBD1 might be the D (5 bases). CDR3 length: 14 residues. The V and J ends lost 2 bases and 7 bases respectively, with 12 bases between them. The germline gives CDR1 MNHEY, CDR2 SVGEGT.

The rearrangement joins TRBV10-2 to TRBJ2-7; D call uncertain. V dropped 6 bases and J dropped 2 bases, with 2 bases sitting between them. The CDR3 totals 10 residues. The germline gives CDR1 WSHSY, CDR2 SAAADI. Written as DNA, the CDR3 is TGCGCCAGCAGCGCCTACGAGCAGTACTTC. It translates to CASSAYEQYF.

This clonotype came up once. V gene TRBV6-2 or TRBV6-3 combines with J gene TRBJ1-3; no clear D. Germline-derived CDR1 and CDR2 are MNHEY and SVGEGT. The length of the CDR3 is 13 residues. V was pared by 6 bases and J by 0 bases, with 6 bases between. Written as DNA, the CDR3 is TGTGCCAGCAGACCTAGCTCTGGAAACACCATATATTTT. Protein: CASRPSSGNTIYF.

V usage is TRBV6-1 and J usage is TRBJ2-1; D might be TRBD1 (6 bases). The germline V and J ends were trimmed by 7 bases and 10 bases, with 14 bases remaining between them. The CDR3 runs 12 residues. Germline V gives CDR1 MNHNS, CDR2 SASEGT. CDR3 loop: CASTQGWGEQFF. CDR3 nucleotides: TGTGCCAGCACCCAGGGGTGGGGGGAGCAGTTCTTC.

The chain links TRBV19 to TRBJ2-2; possibly TRBD2 for D (5 bases). CDR3 size: 16 residues. Germline loops: CDR1 LNHDA, CDR2 SQIVND (reference sequence). V dropped 9 bases and J dropped 6 bases, with 23 bases sitting between them. The CDR3 here is CASRTGMTVRSGELFF. CDR3 in DNA: TGTGCCAGCAGAACGGGGATGACCGTACGATCCGGGGAGCTGTTTTTT.

This clonotype turned up a few times. This sequence joins TRBV7-9 and TRBJ2-2; D gene ambiguous. This CDR3 is built from 14 residues. Germline CDR1 is SEHNR and CDR2 is FQNEAQ (reference sequence). V was clipped by 3 bases and J by 10 bases, with 15 bases between them. Here the CDR3 DNA reads TGTGCCAGCAGCTTTAAGGGCCCCGACGAGGAGCTGTTTTTT. Encoded protein: CASSFKGPDEELFF.

The chain employs TRBV5-1 and TRBJ2-5, with 11 bases fitting TRBD2. V gave up 6 bases and J gave up 4 bases; unmatched junction bases: 8. Germline loops: CDR1 SGHRS, CDR2 YFSETQ. CDR3 length equals 15 residues. The CDR3 DNA reads as TGCGCCAGCAACGACCTAGCGGGAGGACTAGAGACCCAGTACTTC. It translates to CASNDLAGGLETQYF.

The J gene is TRBJ2-5, the V gene TRBV6-1; maybe TRBD1 (5 bases). From germline, CDR1 is MNHNS and CDR2 SASEGT. Deletions cut 5 bases from V and 2 bases from J, with 9 bases between. The CDR3 has 13 residues. The CDR3 DNA is TGTGCCAGCAGTAGGACATCGCAAGAGACCCAGTACTTC. This sequence encodes CASSRTSQETQYF.

J is TRBJ2-1 and V is TRBV27; a weak D match, TRBD1 (5 bases). The CDR3 covers 14 residues. From germline, CDR1 is MNHEY and CDR2 SMNVEV (reference sequence). V was pared by 3 bases and J by 9 bases, with 15 bases between. CDR3 nucleotides: TGTGCCAGCAGTTTGCAGGGTACTATTGGTGAGCAGTTCTTC. It codes for CASSLQGTIGEQFF.

In its sample, this clonotype ranks as medium-sized. J is TRBJ2-3 and V is TRBV5-6; 10 nucleotides align to TRBD1. V was clipped by 1 base and J by 0 bases; unmatched bases: 8. This CDR3 has 18 amino acids. CDR1 and CDR2 (germline): SGHDT, YYEEEE. This CDR3 reads CASSLLRPGQGSTDTQYF. The CDR3 DNA is TGTGCCAGCAGCTTGTTGCGCCCGGGACAGGGGAGCACAGATACGCAGTATTTT.